This TCR beta chain was identified in a study of PD-1 blockade in classical Hodgkin lymphoma. Some clones are missing from TCRdb's copy, which holds only in-frame ones; the method was immunoSEQ multiplex PCR. The data show about 90,000 clones, less than 95% seen once. Note on this clone: Antigen unknown.

Time point: cycle 4 day 1 (C4D1), after six to seven weeks of nivolumab. Relapse was seen in all patients after autologous stem cell transplantation, and brentuximab vedotin exposure was variable. Overall study findings and caveats: CD4+ TCR diversity, unlike CD8+, rose significantly by C4D1. Complete responders' diversity at baseline resembled that of newly diagnosed patients. Whatever underlies the repertoire differences (possibly disease activity or prior therapy) remains undefined.

The sequence was collected from a human donor with classical Hodgkin lymphoma. The sample in question was peripheral blood mononuclear cells (PBMCs), obtained before the fourth cycle of nivolumab.

In DNA, the CDR3 is TGTGCCAGCAGTCCGGCGACACCCGGGTACTCACCCCTCCACTTT. Translated: CASSPATPGYSPLHF. The rearrangement joins TRBV27 to TRBJ1-6; D is unresolved. This CDR3 is built from 15 residues. V was cut by 5 bases and J by 10 bases, with 18 bases left in between. CDR1 MNHEY and CDR2 SMNVEV come from the germline V gene (reference sequence).